This T cell receptor (beta chain) was recorded in a study of tumor-infiltrating lymphocytes in primary liver carcinoma. About the study: Read depth, roughly 3.5 to 8 million productive TCRbeta reads, did not differ significantly between tissues.

Concerning this clonotype: Its antigen is not known. One junction end does not reproduce the germline sequence, and a read error may be involved.

The researchers produced TCR beta cDNA from roughly 500 ng total RNA with a constant-region primer. Generation of the TCR beta libraries relied on three nested multiplex PCR rounds using slightly modified ARM-PCR. A C-beta reverse primer and TRBV1-TRBV30 forward primers served in each of the first two PCR rounds, at 10 cycles apiece. TCRdb analysed the multiplex PCR reads with MiXCR anew, one entry per CDR3 protein. The sample has hundreds of thousands of distinct CDR3 sequences; 45% to 70% are singletons. The CDR3 is 12 amino acids. For blood RNA, unsorted whole blood served as the source, and germline DNA was extracted too. Collection of about 4 milliliters of peripheral blood took place before surgery. Study-wide results and limits: Bulk unsorted sampling precluded comparing CD4+ and CD8+ repertoires. Tumor region pairs showed greater overlap than either tumor-adjacent or tumor-blood pairs did.

The V and J genes are TRBV12-3 or TRBV12-4 and TRBJ2-7; possible D gene TRBD2, 6 bases. The sequence came from a woman in her twenties or thirties with primary liver carcinoma and hepatitis B virus infection. The sequenced sample was peripheral blood. CDR3 loop: CASRSGLYEQYF. The CDR3 nucleotides are TGTGCCAGCAGAAGCGGGCTCTACGAACAGTACTTC.